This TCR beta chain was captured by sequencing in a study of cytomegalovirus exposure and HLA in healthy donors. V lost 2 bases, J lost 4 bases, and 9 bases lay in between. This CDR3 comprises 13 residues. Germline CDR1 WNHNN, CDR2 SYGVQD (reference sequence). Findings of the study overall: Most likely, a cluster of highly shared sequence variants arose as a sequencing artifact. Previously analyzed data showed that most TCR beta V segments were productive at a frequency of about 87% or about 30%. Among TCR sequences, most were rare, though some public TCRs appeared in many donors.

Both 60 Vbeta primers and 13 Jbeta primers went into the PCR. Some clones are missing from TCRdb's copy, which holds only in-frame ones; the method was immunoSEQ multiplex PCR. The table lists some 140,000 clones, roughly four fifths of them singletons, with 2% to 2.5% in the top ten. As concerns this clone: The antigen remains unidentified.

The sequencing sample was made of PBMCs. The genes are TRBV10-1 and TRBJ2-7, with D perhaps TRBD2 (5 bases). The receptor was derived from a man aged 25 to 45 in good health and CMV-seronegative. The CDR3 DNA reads TGCGCCAGCAGTGAGGGACTGGGGTACGAGCAGTACTTC. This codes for CASSEGLGYEQYF.